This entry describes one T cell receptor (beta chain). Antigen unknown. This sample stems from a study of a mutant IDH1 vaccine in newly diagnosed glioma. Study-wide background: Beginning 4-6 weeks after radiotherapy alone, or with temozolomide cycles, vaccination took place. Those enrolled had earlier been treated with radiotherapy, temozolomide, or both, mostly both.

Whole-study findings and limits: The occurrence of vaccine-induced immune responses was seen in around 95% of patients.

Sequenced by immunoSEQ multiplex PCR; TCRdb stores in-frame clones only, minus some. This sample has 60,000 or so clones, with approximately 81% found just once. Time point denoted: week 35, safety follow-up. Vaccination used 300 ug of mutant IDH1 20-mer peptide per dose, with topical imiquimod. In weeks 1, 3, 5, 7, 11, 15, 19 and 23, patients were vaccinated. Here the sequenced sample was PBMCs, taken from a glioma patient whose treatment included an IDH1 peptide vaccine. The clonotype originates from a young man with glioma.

The CDR3 sequence: CASSTRSLGVGTGELFF. The CDR3 DNA follows: TGTGCCAGCAGCACAAGAAGTCTAGGGGTCGGCACCGGGGAGCTGTTTTTT. The chain uses TRBV7-2 and TRBJ2-2, with TRBD1 as a possible D gene (5 bases). The CDR3 runs to 17 residues. V was cut by 5 bases and J by 4 bases, with 20 bases left in between. Germline V gene data show CDR1 as SGHTA and CDR2 as FQGNSA.